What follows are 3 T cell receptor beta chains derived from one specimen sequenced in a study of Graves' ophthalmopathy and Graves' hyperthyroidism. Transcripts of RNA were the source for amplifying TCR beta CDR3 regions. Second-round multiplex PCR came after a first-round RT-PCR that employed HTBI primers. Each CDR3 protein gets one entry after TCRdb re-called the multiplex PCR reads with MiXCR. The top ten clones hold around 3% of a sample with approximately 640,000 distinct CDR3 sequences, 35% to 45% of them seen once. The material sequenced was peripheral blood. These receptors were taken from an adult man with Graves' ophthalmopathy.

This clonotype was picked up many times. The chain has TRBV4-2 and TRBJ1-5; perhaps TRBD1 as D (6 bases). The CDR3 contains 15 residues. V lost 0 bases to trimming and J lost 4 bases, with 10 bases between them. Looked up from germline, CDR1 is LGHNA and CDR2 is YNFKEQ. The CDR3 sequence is CASSQDGQRNQPQHF. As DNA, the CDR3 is TGTGCCAGCAGCCAAGACGGACAGCGTAATCAGCCCCAGCATTTT.

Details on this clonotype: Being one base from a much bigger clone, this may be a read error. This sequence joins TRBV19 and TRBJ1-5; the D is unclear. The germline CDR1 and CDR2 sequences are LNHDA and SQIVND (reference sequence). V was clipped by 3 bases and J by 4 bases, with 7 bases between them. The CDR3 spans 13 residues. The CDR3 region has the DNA TGTGCCAGTAGTATCAAGGTGAATCAGCCCCAGCATTTT. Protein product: CASSIKVNQPQHF.

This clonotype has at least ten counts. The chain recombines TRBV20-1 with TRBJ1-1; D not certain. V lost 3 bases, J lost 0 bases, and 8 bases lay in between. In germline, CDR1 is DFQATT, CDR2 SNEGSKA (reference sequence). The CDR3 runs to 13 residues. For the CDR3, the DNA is TGCAGTGCTAGTGCGTCCATGAACACTGAAGCTTTCTTT. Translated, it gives CSASASMNTEAFF.